The clone carrying this TCR beta chain was found once. The antigen remains unidentified. This sample stems from a study of STAT3 mutations in large granular lymphocyte leukemia. On the study more broadly: Immunosuppressive therapy was given to more than half of T-LGLL patients.

Regarding the study as a whole: At least one immunodominant TCR beta clonotype appeared in every T-cell large granular lymphocyte leukemia patient. Differing intervals and regimens complicate linking therapy response to clone burden. Some patients had persisting codominant clonotypes that could mask small clones.

Germline-derived CDR1 and CDR2 are SGHRS and YFSETQ. This CDR3 region has 15 residues. After removal of 4 bases from V and 4 bases from J, the junction contained 11 bases not matched to a gene. Data came from immunoSEQ multiplex PCR; TCRdb stores just in-frame clones and leaves some out. Of 20,000 or so clones listed, approximately 92% are singletons. The source is a man between 60 and 70 years old with T-cell large granular lymphocyte leukemia. Some clones in this sample may be carry-over from other donors' samples. The V gene is TRBV5-1, the J gene TRBJ2-7; TRBD1 matches at 7 bases. Sequencing used peripheral blood mononuclear cells. Here the CDR3 reads CASSPPGQRGYEQYF. CDR3 sequence (DNA): TGCGCCAGCAGCCCTCCGGGACAGAGGGGTTACGAGCAGTACTTC.